This entry lists 25 T cell receptor beta chains sequenced from one sample in a study of blood T cell repertoires in COVID-19. Repertoires were generated with immunoSEQ multiplex PCR, while TCRdb's copy carries only in-frame clones and drops some. This table has fewer than 400,000 clones, under 90% appearing once. What was sequenced was PBMCs or T cells enriched from blood (not recorded which). The receptor set was obtained from a woman aged 25 to 45 who had recovered from COVID-19.

The chain joins TRBV7-9 to TRBJ1-2, with D tentatively TRBD1 (6 bases). Germline V gives CDR1 SEHNR, CDR2 FQNEAQ (reference sequence). V gave up 5 bases and J gave up 8 bases, with 15 bases separating them. The length of the CDR3 is 13 residues. DNA for the CDR3: TGTGCCAGCAGCCCCAGGGGAGCGGAAGGCTACACCTTC. Its translation is CASSPRGAEGYTF. Full variable domain (rest looked up from reference TRBV7-9 and TRBJ1-2): DTGVSQNPRHKITKRGQNVTFRCDPISEHNRLYWYRQTLGQGPEFLTYFQNEAQLEKSRLLSDRFSAERPKGSFSTLEIQRTEQGDSAMYLCASSPRGAEGYTFGSGTRLTVV.

J is TRBJ1-6 and V is TRBV6-5; tentative D call: TRBD1 (6 bases). The length of the CDR3 is 15 residues. V lost 5 bases, J lost 10 bases, and 18 bases lay in between. CDR1 and CDR2 (germline): MNHEY, SVGAGI. The CDR3 region is CASSPLTGVDSPLHF. CDR3 DNA sequence: TGTGCCAGCAGTCCCCTGACAGGAGTGGACTCACCCCTCCACTTT.

The V call is TRBV20-1, the J call TRBJ1-4; 7 nucleotides agree with TRBD1. The junction had 9 bases not matched to a gene; V was cut back by 3 bases and J by 2 bases. CDR1 and CDR2 from the germline V gene are DFQATT and SNEGSKA (reference sequence). This CDR3 region has 16 residues. CDR3 amino acids: CSASRAGGNTNEKLFF. In nucleotides, the CDR3 is TGCAGTGCTAGTCGGGCAGGGGGAAATACTAATGAAAAACTGTTTTTT.

This clone was found once. The chain has TRBV19 and TRBJ1-1, with D possibly TRBD1 on 5 matching bases. The germline CDR1 and CDR2 sequences are LNHDA and SQIVND (reference sequence). V shed 9 bases and J shed 6 bases, with 14 bases lying between them. The CDR3 has 12 amino acids. In nucleotides, the CDR3 is TGTGCCAGCCGGGGGAGAAAACCTGAAGCTTTCTTT. The encoded protein is CASRGRKPEAFF.

The J gene is TRBJ2-7, the V gene TRBV2; 7 positions agree with TRBD2. Trimming at V came to 1 base and at J to 3 bases, leaving 3 bases not matched to a gene. The length of the CDR3 is 14 residues. CDR1 is SNHLY and CDR2 is FYNNEI in the germline V gene. The CDR3 protein is CASSEGGGGYEQYF. Here the CDR3 DNA reads TGTGCCAGCAGTGAAGGTGGGGGGGGCTACGAGCAGTACTTC.

The sample holds a few counts of this clone. The J gene is TRBJ2-2, the V gene TRBV12-3 or TRBV12-4, with D possibly matching TRBD1 (5 bases). The CDR3 spans 13 residues. V was pared by 7 bases and J by 6 bases, with 12 bases between. CDR3 region: CASKGSHPGELFF. DNA of the CDR3: TGTGCCAGCAAGGGGTCCCATCCCGGGGAGCTGTTTTTT.

The rearrangement uses TRBV24-1 and TRBJ2-1, with D tentatively TRBD1 (6 bases). There are 15 residues in the CDR3. Trimming cost V 4 bases and J 6 bases, with 15 bases left between them. From germline, CDR1 is KGHDR and CDR2 SFDVKD. The CDR3 DNA reads TGTGCCACCAGTGAACAACAGGGTCAAATCAATGAGCAGTTCTTC. Translating it yields CATSEQQGQINEQFF.

The CDR3 loop reads CASLSVGTGAYEQYF. The CDR3 DNA reads as TGTGCCAGCCTTTCGGTTGGGACAGGGGCCTACGAGCAGTACTTC. The rearrangement joins TRBV28 to TRBJ2-7, with 10 bases identical to TRBD1. There are 15 residues in the CDR3. CDR1 MDHEN and CDR2 SYDVKM come from the germline V gene. V lost 8 bases and J lost 2; bases outside the gene matches: 9.

V gene TRBV11-2 combines with J gene TRBJ2-7, with D perhaps matching TRBD2 (6 bases). Germline V lookup: CDR1 SGHAT, CDR2 FQNNGV. The V and J ends lost 0 bases and 5 bases respectively, with 11 bases between them. The CDR3 spans 14 residues. CDR3 sequence (DNA): TGTGCCAGCAGCTTAGATCGGAGGACTAACGAGCAGTACTTC. Its protein product is CASSLDRRTNEQYF.

The chain links TRBV24-1 to TRBJ1-4; 8 bases line up with TRBD1. Germline V gene sequence: CDR1 KGHDR, CDR2 SFDVKD. After removal of 4 bases from V and 10 bases from J, the junction contained 1 base not matched to a gene. The CDR3 sequence is 12 residues long. In DNA form, the CDR3 reads TGTGCCACCAGTGAGACAGGGGCAAAACTGTTTTTT. This encodes CATSETGAKLFF.

The chain has TRBV27 and TRBJ1-2; 7 bases are a match to TRBD1. V trimming: 2 bases; J trimming: 6 bases; junction bases outside the gene matches: 6. This CDR3 comprises 14 residues. In germline, CDR1 is MNHEY, CDR2 SMNVEV (reference sequence). The CDR3 spells CASSLGWGQHGYTF. The CDR3 DNA follows: TGTGCCAGCAGTTTAGGCTGGGGACAGCATGGCTACACCTTC.

The V gene is TRBV5-1, the J gene TRBJ2-3; unclear D gene. This CDR3 region has 15 residues. Trimming took 2 bases from V and 4 from J, leaving 14 bases between them. Germline V gene sequence: CDR1 SGHRS, CDR2 YFSETQ. In DNA, the CDR3 is TGCGCCAGCAGCTTTTGGAGCCAACCCCCAGATACGCAGTATTTT. This translates into CASSFWSQPPDTQYF.

The genes are TRBV5-4 and TRBJ2-3; possible D gene TRBD1, 7 bases. V shed 7 bases and J shed 3 bases, with 18 bases lying between them. Germline V gene data show CDR1 as SGHNT and CDR2 as YYREEE (reference sequence). CDR3 length: 15 residues. This CDR3 reads CASSYGGGRTDTQYF. In DNA, the CDR3 is TGTGCCAGCTCCTATGGAGGGGGCAGGACAGATACGCAGTATTTT.

The rearrangement joins TRBV7-2 to TRBJ1-2, with D possibly being TRBD1 (5 bases). V was clipped by 5 bases and J by 3 bases, with 22 bases between them. CDR1 is SGHTA and CDR2 is FQGNSA in the germline V gene. This CDR3 region has 17 residues. CDR3 nucleotides: TGTGCCAGCAGCAGTACTGGGGGGATAGCCACTTACTATGGCTACACCTTC. Amino acids: CASSSTGGIATYYGYTF.

This clone was counted a few times. This chain joins TRBV19 and TRBJ2-2, with D maybe TRBD2 (6 bases). The CDR3 is 15 residues long. Trimming stripped 8 bases from V and 2 bases from J, with 15 bases between. CDR1 and CDR2 (germline): LNHDA, SQIVND (reference sequence). The chain's CDR3 is CASSLVAVNTGELFF. DNA of the CDR3: TGTGCCAGTTCGTTGGTAGCGGTTAACACCGGGGAGCTGTTTTTT.

This chain connects TRBV20-1 to TRBJ1-2, with TRBD1 matching 7 bases. Germline-derived CDR1 and CDR2 are DFQATT and SNEGSKA (reference sequence). The CDR3 covers 11 residues. V lost 7 bases and J lost 8; bases outside the gene matches: 7. CDR3 residues: CSVRDSEGYTF. The CDR3 DNA follows: TGCAGTGTAAGGGACAGTGAGGGCTACACCTTC.

The chain is built from TRBV27 and TRBJ1-6; unclear D gene. The CDR3 is 16 residues long. V was cut by 3 bases and J by 5 bases, with 14 bases left in between. CDR1 MNHEY and CDR2 SMNVEV come from the germline V gene (reference sequence). The CDR3 is CASSFSSARDNSPLHF. CDR3 DNA: TGTGCCAGCAGTTTCTCCTCCGCGAGGGATAATTCACCCCTCCACTTT.

CDR3 bases: TGTGCCAGCAGTGCCAGCGGGGCCGGGGAGCTGTTTTTT. Translating gives CASSASGAGELFF. The J gene is TRBJ2-2, the V gene TRBV12-3 or TRBV12-4, with TRBD2 matching over 7 bases. This CDR3 comprises 13 residues. The ends lost 5 bases at V and 6 bases at J; junction bases unmatched: 3.

The rearrangement links TRBV30 to TRBJ1-1, with TRBD1 identical over 7 bases. Germline CDR1 is GTSNPN and CDR2 is SVGIG (reference sequence). CDR3 length equals 11 residues. Trimming removed 6 bases from V and 11 bases from J; junction bases left unmatched: 9. CDR3 in amino acids: CACFPDRAAFF. The CDR3 coding sequence is TGTGCCTGCTTCCCCGACAGGGCCGCTTTCTTT.

The genes are TRBV5-1 and TRBJ1-1; no clear D gene. This CDR3 spans 13 amino acids. Trimming shortened V by 3 bases and J by 0 bases, and 6 bases separated the two germline ends. Germline-derived CDR1 and CDR2 are SGHRS and YFSETQ. The CDR3 spells CASSSGMNTEAFF. For the CDR3, the DNA is TGCGCCAGCAGCTCCGGGATGAACACTGAAGCTTTCTTT.

The chain uses TRBV5-5 and TRBJ2-5; possible D gene TRBD1, 5 bases. CDR1 SGHKS and CDR2 YYEKEE come from the germline V gene (reference sequence). V lost 4 bases to trimming and J lost 0 bases, with 7 bases between them. CDR3 size: 13 residues. In DNA, the CDR3 is TGTGCCAGCAGCAAGGGGAACCAAGAGACCCAGTACTTC. Its translation is CASSKGNQETQYF. The full variable domain, completed using reference TRBV5-5 and TRBJ2-5, is DAGVTQSPTHLIKTRGQQVTLRCSPISGHKSVSWYQQVLGQGPQFIFQYYEKEERGRGNFPDRFSARQFPNYSSELNVNALLLGDSALYLCASSKGNQETQYFGPGTRLLVL.

V and J are TRBV27 and TRBJ2-5; 11 bases map to TRBD2. After removal of 6 bases from V and 2 bases from J, the junction contained 8 bases not matched to a gene. The germline CDR1 and CDR2 sequences are MNHEY and SMNVEV (reference sequence). This CDR3 contains 16 residues. CDR3 sequence: CASSPPGLAVQETQYF. CDR3 bases: TGTGCCAGCAGCCCCCCGGGACTAGCGGTACAAGAGACCCAGTACTTC.

V gene TRBV5-1 combines with J gene TRBJ1-1; the D is unclear. In germline, CDR1 is SGHRS, CDR2 YFSETQ. V gave up 1 base and J gave up 1 base, with 5 bases separating them. This CDR3 has 13 residues. The CDR3 bases are TGCGCCAGCAGCTTGAATAGGAACACTGAAGCTTTCTTT. Protein product: CASSLNRNTEAFF. The variable domain in full, with the rest retrieved from reference TRBV5-1 and TRBJ1-1, is KAGVTQTPRYLIKTRGQQVTLSCSPISGHRSVSWYQQTPGQGLQFLFEYFSETQRNKGNFPGRFSGRQFSNSRSEMNVSTLELGDSALYLCASSLNRNTEAFFGQGTRLTVV.

V and J are TRBV28 and TRBJ2-7, with 10 positions matching TRBD1. CDR3 length: 16 residues. With V trimmed by 5 bases and J by 6 bases, 13 bases remained unmatched. Germline loops: CDR1 MDHEN, CDR2 SYDVKM. The CDR3 is CASSLVPGTGASEQYF. DNA of the CDR3: TGTGCCAGCAGTCTCGTACCCGGGACAGGGGCTTCCGAGCAGTACTTC.

The chain couples TRBV7-9 to TRBJ2-5, with D possibly TRBD1 on 6 matching bases. The CDR3 has 14 residues. V shed 5 bases and J shed 0 bases, with 10 bases lying between them. Germline V gene sequence: CDR1 SEHNR, CDR2 FQNEAQ (reference sequence). CDR3 protein: CASSNREYQETQYF. The CDR3 DNA reads TGTGCCAGCAGCAACAGGGAGTACCAAGAGACCCAGTACTTC.